This TCR beta chain originates from a study of blood T cell repertoires in COVID-19. In the original analysis: Cell counts per sample came from amplifying reference gene primers. TCRdb keeps only in-frame clones here, not all; method: immunoSEQ multiplex PCR. The DNA gave D and trimming, while V, J and clone size come from that table. The table has roughly 150,000 clones, roughly four fifths seen once. Trimming shortened V by 3 bases and J by 6 bases, and 9 bases separated the two germline ends. The CDR3 spans 13 residues. Germline-derived CDR1 and CDR2 are SGHTA and FQGNSA. This TCR was recovered from a woman aged 80 or over with acute or convalescent COVID-19. Input material: peripheral blood. The V and J genes are TRBV7-2 and TRBJ2-1, with TRBD1 as a possible D gene (5 bases). CDR3 amino acids: CASSFDSFNEQFF. The CDR3 DNA sequence: TGTGCCAGCAGCTTTGACAGCTTCAATGAGCAGTTCTTC.